The 21 T cell receptor beta chains below were found in one sample sequenced in a study of molecular identifiers for immune sequencing clone quantification. TCRdb ran MiXCR on the PCR reads and lists one entry per CDR3 protein. The sample holds 50,000 to 65,000 distinct CDR3 sequences, about 25% seen once. The sample comprised naive CD8+ T cells from blood, with Jurkat cell RNA spiked in. Subset: FACS-sorted CD8+CD4-CCR7+CD45RA+ naive T cells. The receptor set was obtained from a human donor in good health. Some libraries in this study had Jurkat cell RNA spiked in.

This clonotype showed up many times. This rearrangement joins TRBV7-2 to TRBJ2-5, with 11 nucleotides matching TRBD1. Germline V lookup: CDR1 SGHTA, CDR2 FQGNSA. This CDR3 has 15 residues. With V trimmed by 5 bases and J by 5 bases, 7 bases remained unmatched. The DNA of the CDR3 is TGTGCCAGCAGCCCCTCCGGGACAGGGGGTGAGACCCAGTACTTC. It specifies CASSPSGTGGETQYF.

This clonotype was picked up many times. V is TRBV7-8 and J is TRBJ2-3; D remains unclear. Trimming removed 2 bases at V and 6 bases at J, with 12 bases between. From germline, CDR1 is SGHVS and CDR2 FQNEAQ. This CDR3 comprises 14 residues. In DNA, the CDR3 is TGTGCCAGCAGCTTAAGAACGCCGGGCGATACGCAGTATTTT. Its translation: CASSLRTPGDTQYF.

The sample holds many counts of this clonotype. The rearrangement joins TRBV4-3 to TRBJ1-2; 9 bases match TRBD1. V lost 0 bases and J lost 7; bases outside the gene matches: 6. CDR1 LGHNA and CDR2 YSLEER come from the germline V gene. This CDR3 spans 15 amino acids. CDR3 coding DNA: TGCGCCAGCAGCCAAGAACAGGGGGCGCCTATTGGCTACACCTTC. It specifies CASSQEQGAPIGYTF.

In its sample, this clonotype was seen many times. The chain joins TRBV9 to TRBJ2-3; D perhaps matches TRBD1 (6 bases). V shed 0 bases and J shed 0 bases, with 11 bases lying between them. The CDR3 is 16 amino acids. Germline assignment: CDR1 SGDLS and CDR2 YYNGEE. In nucleotides, the CDR3 is TGTGCCAGCAGCGTAGTGGGGACACCCAGCACAGATACGCAGTATTTT. Its protein product is CASSVVGTPSTDTQYF.

Ten or more counts support this clonotype. This CDR3 is CASSWDTHQRDTQYF. DNA of the CDR3: TGTGCCAGCAGCTGGGACACACACCAACGAGATACGCAGTATTTT. V usage is TRBV7-6 and J usage is TRBJ2-3; tentatively, D is TRBD1 (6 bases). There are 15 residues in the CDR3. Trimming took 4 bases from V and 5 from J, leaving 16 bases between them. From germline, CDR1 is SGHVS and CDR2 FNYEAQ.

On this clonotype: A much larger clonotype is one base distant, so this may be a read error. The DNA of the CDR3 is TGTGCCAGCAGATTTTGGGACAGGGGGCCCCAAGAGACCCAGTACTTC. Translated: CASRFWDRGPQETQYF. V usage is TRBV27 and J usage is TRBJ2-5, with TRBD1 matching over 12 bases. The CDR3 runs 16 residues. J lost 1 base, V lost 6 bases, and 6 bases had no gene match. Germline V gives CDR1 MNHEY, CDR2 SMNVEV (reference sequence).

This clonotype was seen repeatedly, ten times or more. The gene calls are TRBV7-9 and TRBJ2-5; possibly TRBD2 for D (6 bases). The CDR3 loop spans 13 amino acids. CDR1 and CDR2 (germline): SEHNR, FQNEAQ (reference sequence). V lost 7 bases and J 1 base, leaving 10 bases between the germline ends. The CDR3 loop reads CASILGGQETQYF. The CDR3, as DNA: TGTGCCAGCATATTGGGAGGCCAAGAGACCCAGTACTTC.

This clonotype was counted many times. This chain joins TRBV13 and TRBJ2-7; 9 bases fit TRBD2. The CDR3 covers 14 residues. Looked up from germline, CDR1 is PRHDT and CDR2 is FYEKMQ (reference sequence). V lost 5 bases and J lost 5; bases outside the gene matches: 7. The DNA of the CDR3 is TGTGCCAGCAGCGCCTTAGCGGGAGACCACGAGCAGTACTTC. Translating it yields CASSALAGDHEQYF.

This clonotype was seen at least ten times. V gene TRBV27 combines with J gene TRBJ2-1; D is possibly TRBD1 or TRBD2 (5 bases each). The V end lost 3 bases, the J end lost 8 bases, and 11 bases lay between the germline ends. CDR3 length: 13 residues. Germline CDR1 and CDR2: MNHEY and SMNVEV (reference sequence). CDR3 protein: CASSFQGPDEQFF. As DNA, the CDR3 is TGTGCCAGCAGTTTTCAGGGACCAGATGAGCAGTTCTTC.

This clonotype has ten or more counts. J is TRBJ2-2 and V is TRBV7-9, with D possibly matching TRBD1 (6 bases). V was cut by 6 bases and J by 6 bases, with 20 bases left in between. Germline-derived CDR1 and CDR2 are SEHNR and FQNEAQ (reference sequence). This CDR3 contains 16 residues. The CDR3 region is CASRLGQSSASGELFF. The CDR3 DNA is TGTGCCAGCAGACTAGGACAGTCTTCGGCTTCCGGGGAGCTGTTTTTT.

This clonotype has a count of ten or more. The CDR3 DNA reads TGTGCCAGTAAAGAGGGTGATGGCAATCAGCCCCAGCATTTT. It translates to CASKEGDGNQPQHF. The chain links TRBV19 to TRBJ1-5; no reliable D call. V lost 7 bases and J lost 2, with 12 bases in between. Germline V gene sequence: CDR1 LNHDA, CDR2 SQIVND (reference sequence). The CDR3 sequence is 14 residues long.

This clonotype was observed many times. The chain carries TRBV4-2 and TRBJ2-3; no firm D call. With 1 base removed from V and 3 bases from J, the gap between germline ends came to 8 bases. This CDR3 comprises 14 residues. From germline, CDR1 is LGHNA and CDR2 YNFKEQ. CDR3 in amino acids: CASSQGYRTDTQYF. The CDR3 coding sequence is TGTGCCAGCAGCCAAGGATATCGGACAGATACGCAGTATTTT.

This clonotype was detected many times. This rearrangement joins TRBV11-2 to TRBJ2-4, with TRBD1 identical over 9 bases. CDR3 size: 16 residues. CDR1 and CDR2 (germline): SGHAT, FQNNGV. V shed 6 bases, J shed 4 bases, and the junction held 10 bases outside the gene matches. CDR3 in DNA: TGTGCCAGCAGTTCCTCCGGGACAGGGTTAAAAAACATTCAGTACTTC. Translation: CASSSSGTGLKNIQYF.

As to this clonotype: Being one base from a much bigger clone, this may be a read error. The V and J genes are TRBV27 and TRBJ2-7; 7 bases align to TRBD1. The CDR3 consists of 14 residues. Germline CDR1 is MNHEY and CDR2 is SMNVEV (reference sequence). CDR3 sequence: CASSLGQASYEQCF. CDR3 in DNA: TGTGCCAGCAGTCTAGGACAGGCTTCCTACGAGCAGTGCTTC.

This clonotype has more than one count but fewer than ten. The chain carries TRBV14 and TRBJ2-7, with 7 nucleotides matching TRBD1. V lost 0 bases, J lost 3 bases, and 5 bases stayed unmatched. Germline values: CDR1 SGHDN, CDR2 FVKESK. The CDR3 covers 15 residues. CDR3 nucleotide sequence: TGTGCCAGCAGCCAAGATCGGAACAGGGGCTACGAGCAGTACTTC. Encoded protein: CASSQDRNRGYEQYF.

In its sample, this clonotype was seen many times. The chain couples TRBV7-9 to TRBJ2-5; 10 bases fit TRBD1. The trim removed 4 bases at V and 5 bases at J, leaving 7 bases unmatched. The germline V gene has CDR1 SEHNR and CDR2 FQNEAQ (reference sequence). The CDR3 length is 15 residues. The CDR3 spells CASSSDRGLEETQYF. The DNA for the CDR3 is TGTGCCAGCAGCTCAGACAGGGGGCTGGAGGAGACCCAGTACTTC.

This clonotype was detected ten times or more. The V and J genes are TRBV14 and TRBJ1-4; a weak D match, TRBD1 (6 bases). V dropped 4 bases and J dropped 7 bases, with 19 bases sitting between them. The germline V gene has CDR1 SGHDN and CDR2 FVKESK. The CDR3 sequence is 16 residues long. This CDR3 reads CASSPLDGGPSEKLFF. DNA for the CDR3: TGTGCCAGCAGCCCCCTTGATGGGGGGCCGAGTGAAAAACTGTTTTTT.

As regards this clonotype: A much larger clone is a single base away; this may be a read error. The J gene is TRBJ2-7, the V gene TRBV27; TRBD2 agrees at 11 bases. Germline CDR1 and CDR2: MNHEY and SMNVEV (reference sequence). The CDR3 is made up of 15 amino acids. V lost 5 bases to trimming and J lost 2 bases; unmatched junction nucleotides: 5. CDR3 bases: TGTGCCAGCAGTGCCCGACTAGCGGGACCCTACGAGCAGTACTTC. Translated, it gives CASSARLAGPYEQYF.

Ten or more counts support this clonotype. The chain carries TRBV7-9 and TRBJ2-7; D tentatively reads TRBD1 or TRBD2 (5 bases each). The CDR3 runs 15 residues. In germline, CDR1 is SEHNR, CDR2 FQNEAQ (reference sequence). The ends were cut back, 3 bases at V and 6 bases at J, with 18 bases in the middle. The CDR3 DNA reads as TGTGCCAGCAGCTTGGGGGTGGGACCTTCGTTCGAGCAGTACTTC. It is translated as CASSLGVGPSFEQYF.

V and J are TRBV12-3 or TRBV12-4 and TRBJ2-2, with D maybe TRBD2 (6 bases). V dropped 7 bases and J dropped 6 bases, with 9 bases sitting between them. The CDR3 runs to 12 residues. Here the CDR3 DNA reads TGTGCCAGCACCGGGGGTTCCGGGGAGCTGTTTTTT. It codes for CASTGGSGELFF.

This clonotype was seen many times. The V and J genes are TRBV29-1 and TRBJ2-7; D is undetermined. This CDR3 is built from 12 residues. Trimming stripped 4 bases from V and 7 bases from J, with 14 bases between. Germline lookup yields CDR1 SQVTM and CDR2 ANQGSEA. For the CDR3, the DNA is TGCAGCGTTGTCGGGCAGAGTGGGGAGCAGTACTTC. Translation: CSVVGQSGEQYF.